The 8 T cell receptor beta chains below all came from one sample that was sequenced in a study of T cells in Graves' hyperthyroidism and ophthalmopathy. Amplification of TCR beta CDR3 regions used RNA as the template. First-round RT-PCR of the TCR CDR3 relied on the HTBI primer set. TCRdb redid the calling of the multiplex PCR reads with MiXCR, one entry per CDR3 protein. The table has more than 300,000 distinct CDR3 sequences, about 14% seen once. Sequencing input: blood. The source of these receptors is a woman aged 30 to 39 with Graves' ophthalmopathy.

This clonotype was counted at least ten times. The gene calls are TRBV7-9 and TRBJ2-5; 10 bases are shared with TRBD1. The CDR3 has 16 amino acids. The V segment lost 5 bases and the J segment 4 bases; nucleotides outside the gene matches: 10. From germline, CDR1 is SEHNR and CDR2 FQNEAQ (reference sequence). The CDR3 sequence is CASSHDSTGGRETQYF. The CDR3 nucleotides read TGTGCCAGCAGCCACGATTCGACAGGGGGCCGAGAGACCCAGTACTTC.

The genes are TRBV11-1 and TRBJ2-1; TRBD2 matches at 12 bases. The CDR3 covers 21 residues. Germline-derived CDR1 and CDR2 are SGHAT and FQDESV (reference sequence). The J segment lost 0 bases and the V segment lost 1 base, leaving 13 bases of the junction unmatched. The CDR3 DNA follows: TGTGCCAGCAGCTTAGGCCACCTCGGGACTAGCGGGCCAAGCTCCTACAATGAGCAGTTCTTC. Translated, it gives CASSLGHLGTSGPSSYNEQFF.

A remark on this clonotype: This may arise from a read error, as a much more abundant clone is one base away. It is likely a read error, because the conserved phenylalanine at the end of the CDR3 is missing. This chain uses TRBV20-1 with TRBJ1-1; D is ambiguous. The CDR3 is 14 amino acids. The V gene's germline CDR1 is DFQATT and CDR2 SNEGSKA (reference sequence). V dropped 6 bases and J dropped 1 base, with 15 bases sitting between them. Written as DNA, the CDR3 is TGCAGTGCCGTTCGACCGGCGGGGAACACTGAAGCTTTCCTT. Its translation is CSAVRPAGNTEAFL.

This clonotype was observed at least ten times. This chain links TRBV5-8 with TRBJ2-7, with 7 positions matching TRBD1. The germline V gene encodes CDR1 SGHTS and CDR2 YDEGEE. The CDR3 contains 16 residues. The trim removed 0 bases at V and 9 bases at J, leaving 15 bases unmatched. In DNA form, the CDR3 reads TGTGCCAGCAGCTTGGGCAGGACAGGCAGTACCATGGGGCAGTACTTC. Amino acids: CASSLGRTGSTMGQYF.

This clonotype was seen ten or more times. This CDR3 reads CASSFRAPYYGYTF. The DNA for the CDR3 is TGTGCCAGCAGTTTCCGGGCCCCCTACTATGGCTACACCTTC. The rearrangement uses TRBV28 and TRBJ1-2; D is unresolved. The CDR3 is 14 amino acids. CDR1 and CDR2 from the germline V gene are MDHEN and SYDVKM. Between the trimmed V and J ends, which lost 3 bases and 3 bases, there was a span of 11 bases.

There are a few counts of this clonotype. The chain has TRBV6-2 or TRBV6-3 and TRBJ2-2; tentatively, D is TRBD1 or TRBD2 (5 bases each). Trimming pared 0 bases from V and 0 bases from J, leaving 14 bases between. CDR1 is MNHEY, CDR2 SVGEGT, per germline. The CDR3 contains 18 residues. The CDR3 is CASSYSMVGVSNTGELFF. For the CDR3, the DNA is TGTGCCAGCAGTTACTCGATGGTGGGGGTTTCGAACACCGGGGAGCTGTTTTTT.

This clonotype was recorded many times. The chain links TRBV28 to TRBJ1-5; D remains unclear. CDR3 size: 12 residues. Trimming took 5 bases from V and 7 from J, leaving 9 bases between them. Germline V lookup: CDR1 MDHEN, CDR2 SYDVKM. The DNA of the CDR3 is TGTGCCAGCAGTCCCGATGGACAGCCCCAGCATTTT. Its protein is CASSPDGQPQHF.

The CDR3 nucleotides are TGTGCCATCAGTGAGCCCTCCCGCGGCATCGAGGGGCCCCAGCATTTT. Translated, it gives CAISEPSRGIEGPQHF. The chain recombines TRBV10-3 with TRBJ1-5; D call uncertain. Germline lookup yields CDR1 ENHRY and CDR2 SYGVKD. The CDR3 covers 16 residues. V was pared by 2 bases and J by 9 bases, with 20 bases between.